This paragraph reports one TCR beta chain. This clone's antigen is unknown. No per-base quality is available; no much larger clone lies one base away. Genomic DNA was extracted with the Qiagen DNeasy kit from unsorted PBMCs and from negatively selected CD4+ and CD8+ fractions. TCR beta CDR3 regions were subjected to amplification by immunoSEQ multiplex PCR with primers that anneal to V and J segments. Amplification bias was minimized using a synthetic immune receptor repertoire, and residual bias was removed computationally after sequencing. The published analysis was carried out like this. Repertoire diversity was quantified as the Shannon entropy index using custom Python scripts. Unsorted, CD4+ and CD8+ repertoires were analyzed separately, except in combined analyses where CD4+ and CD8+ sequences were merged in silico. A clone counted as expanded when the clone's frequency after treatment rose at least 2-fold relative to C1D1, and clones undetected at baseline were given a pseudocount of 0.5. Clones with 0 or 1 copy at C1D1 were defined as singleton clones, while clones with 2 or more copies were defined as non-singleton clones. Clones expanded in unsorted samples were annotated as CD4+, CD8+ or unknown by matching protein sequences in sorted samples from the same patient. Wilcoxon tests on paired samples were used to test diversity changes from C1D1 to C4D1. TCRdb retrieved this table from immuneACCESS and kept in-frame rearrangements only. Not all clones are present; in checked studies, unresolved V genes account for under half, and no reason is known for the remainder. The V and J calls and clone size come from that table; D and trimming were worked out from the DNA. The sample includes some 23,000 clones, with around three quarters observed a single time. 17% of the sample is held by the ten biggest clonotypes.

The time point label of this sample denotes: cycle 2 day 1 (C2D1) of nivolumab. All trial patients had relapsed after autologous stem cell transplantation, with cohorts A, B and C differing in prior brentuximab vedotin exposure. The trial cohort included some 53 patients with relapsed/refractory classical Hodgkin lymphoma, and each patient had a best overall response of complete response, partial response or progressive disease. In the multi-cohort phase II CheckMate 205 trial, trial patients received single-agent nivolumab. An independent review committee assessed best overall response using the 2007 International Working Group response criteria. Trial PBMCs were obtained immediately prior to nivolumab initiation (C1D1) and on therapy at cycle 2 day 1 and cycle 4 day 1. Peripheral blood was collected in 8 mL Vacutainer Cell Preparation Tubes, from which PBMCs were isolated by centrifugation and then cryopreserved.

The sample originates from a study of PD-1 blockade in classical Hodgkin lymphoma (dated by TCRdb to the early 2020s). At the level of the whole study: Nivolumab dosing was 3 mg/kg intravenously every 2 weeks, continuing until either disease progression or unacceptable toxicity. To define a peripheral blood immune signature of response to PD-1 blockade in classical Hodgkin lymphoma, the study combined TCR beta sequencing with CyTOF.

Beyond this particular receptor, the publication reports: A significant rise by C4D1 was seen in CD4+ but not CD8+ TCR diversity (p=0.0027 vs p=0.16), with the rise being most apparent in complete responders (p=0.02). Trial patients achieving complete response had baseline diversity similar to newly diagnosed patients, whereas partial responders and progressors had significantly lower diversity. Baseline TCR diversity was reported to be lower in newly diagnosed patients than in healthy donors, and even lower in relapsed/refractory patients. The study was limited to a single clinical trial cohort, and causes of repertoire differences, possibly disease activity or prior therapy, remained undefined. Diversity was lower in patients who began nivolumab less than 1 year after ASCT, so these patients were left out of later analyses to avoid confounding by immune reconstitution.

The source material was peripheral blood mononuclear cells (PBMCs), sampled before the second cycle of nivolumab. This sequence originates from a human donor with classical Hodgkin lymphoma.

The nucleotides read TGTGCCAGCAGCTTAGCCTCAGGCGGAGGGGGGGCCCAGTACTTC. This encodes CASSLASGGGGAQYF. Here the chain combines TRBV7-8 and TRBJ2-5; a weak D assignment points to TRBD2 (7 bases agree). The CDR3 starts with the cysteine, ends with the phenylalanine, and has 15 residues. The read is trimmed to its CDR3 DNA, 45 bases read in frame from base 1. The V and J ends are trimmed by 0 bases and 9 bases, leaving 17 bases between them. The germline V gene sets CDR1 to SGHVS and CDR2 to FQNEAQ.